Following are 26 T cell receptor beta chains from one sample sequenced in a study of blood T cell repertoires in COVID-19. Profiling relied on immunoSEQ multiplex PCR, and the TCRdb table lists in-frame clones only, not all of them. The sample has about 250,000 clones; approximately 85% are singletons. Sample: peripheral blood. These receptor sequences come from a man aged 45-65 years with active or convalescent COVID-19.

This chain joins TRBV28 and TRBJ2-7, with a weak D call TRBD2 (5 bases). Germline lookup yields CDR1 MDHEN and CDR2 SYDVKM. With 1 base removed from V and 3 bases from J, the gap between germline ends came to 25 bases. The CDR3 totals 19 residues. The CDR3 coding sequence is TGTGCCAGCAGTTTATTGAGAGGGCAGACCATCGATACATACTACGAGCAGTACTTC. Its protein is CASSLLRGQTIDTYYEQYF.

This clone was seen more than once but under ten times. The chain recombines TRBV9 with TRBJ1-1; D not resolved. Germline V gene lookup returns CDR1 SGDLS and CDR2 YYNGEE. V lost 4 bases, J lost 4 bases, and 14 bases lay in between. The CDR3 is 14 amino acids. The DNA of the CDR3 is TGTGCCAGCAGCCCAGGTGACCGGCTCACTGAAGCTTTCTTT. Its translation is CASSPGDRLTEAFF.

The chain links TRBV5-5 to TRBJ1-3; tentatively, D is TRBD1 (5 bases). Trimming pared 3 bases from V and 0 bases from J, leaving 16 bases between. CDR1 is SGHKS and CDR2 is YYEKEE in the germline V gene (reference sequence). This CDR3 has 17 amino acids. The CDR3 nucleotides read TGTGCCAGCAGCTCAATACAAGACAGCTACTCTGGAAACACCATATATTTT. Translation: CASSSIQDSYSGNTIYF.

This clone showed up just once. The rearrangement joins TRBV7-2 to TRBJ1-2; 7 bases map to TRBD1. Germline CDR1 reads SGHTA; CDR2 reads FQGNSA. V shed 1 base and J 7 bases; nucleotides not matched to a gene: 3. There are 13 residues in the CDR3. As DNA, the CDR3 is TGTGCCAGCAGCTTAGTTAGGGGGCCTGGCTACACCTTC. This codes for CASSLVRGPGYTF.

This chain links TRBV30 with TRBJ2-2; D remains unclear. The V gene's germline CDR1 is GTSNPN and CDR2 SVGIG (reference sequence). With 4 bases removed from V and 4 bases from J, the gap between germline ends came to 4 bases. This CDR3 spans 11 amino acids. The CDR3 is CAWIGTGELFF. Written as DNA, the CDR3 is TGTGCCTGGATCGGCACCGGGGAGCTGTTTTTT.

The gene calls are TRBV10-1 and TRBJ2-7, with D tentatively TRBD1 (6 bases). CDR1 and CDR2 (germline): WNHNN, SYGVQD (reference sequence). This CDR3 has 15 residues. Trimming pared 0 bases from V and 5 bases from J, leaving 14 bases between. This CDR3 is CASSESRQGFDEQYF. The CDR3 region has the DNA TGCGCCAGCAGTGAGTCGCGGCAGGGGTTCGACGAGCAGTACTTC.

The genes are TRBV5-8 and TRBJ2-1, with a tentative D call TRBD2 (5 bases). The CDR3 runs 18 residues. V lost 2 bases and J 6 bases, leaving 24 bases between the germline ends. Germline V gene lookup returns CDR1 SGHTS and CDR2 YDEGEE. This chain's CDR3 is CASSFISGTLRSGNEQFF. The DNA for the CDR3 is TGTGCCAGCAGCTTCATATCGGGCACCTTGAGAAGCGGCAATGAGCAGTTCTTC. Looking up the rest from reference TRBV5-8 and TRBJ2-1 gives the full variable domain: EAGVTQSPTHLIKTRGQQATLRCSPISGHTSVYWYQQALGLGLQFLLWYDEGEERNRGNFPPRFSGRQFPNYSSELNVNALELEDSALYLCASSFISGTLRSGNEQFFGPGTRLTVL.

This chain uses TRBV5-6 with TRBJ1-2; 11 bases are a match to TRBD1. V lost 3 bases, J lost 11 bases, and 9 bases stayed unmatched. Germline CDR1 and CDR2: SGHDT and YYEEEE. The CDR3 is made up of 14 amino acids. DNA of the CDR3: TGTGCCAGCAGCTCGGACAGGGGGCCCTCTCGGTACACCTTC. This gives the protein CASSSDRGPSRYTF.

The gene calls are TRBV5-1 and TRBJ1-2; 8 nucleotides align to TRBD1. Germline CDR1 and CDR2: SGHRS and YFSETQ. Trimming took 2 bases from V and 7 from J; bases not matched to a gene: 7. The CDR3 consists of 14 residues. CDR3 DNA: TGCGCCAGCAGCTTCCGGGCCGACAGGGGTGGCTACACCTTC. Amino acid sequence: CASSFRADRGGYTF.

The chain carries TRBV30 and TRBJ1-4; D might be TRBD1 (5 bases). This CDR3 spans 13 amino acids. Per the germline V gene, CDR1 is GTSNPN and CDR2 is SVGIG (reference sequence). The germline V and J ends were trimmed by 1 base and 8 bases, with 11 bases remaining between them. CDR3 loop: CAWSGQGMEKLFF. CDR3 sequence (DNA): TGTGCCTGGAGTGGTCAGGGAATGGAAAAACTGTTTTTT.

The table lists this clone with a few counts. The CDR3 DNA reads TGTGCCAGCAGTGAGCGGAATGAGCAGTTCTTC. As protein: CASSERNEQFF. This chain joins TRBV2 and TRBJ2-1; the D is unclear. Trimming left V 3 bases short and J 7 bases short, with 4 bases between. The CDR3 spans 11 residues. The germline CDR1 and CDR2 sequences are SNHLY and FYNNEI.

Concerning this clone: No conserved phenylalanine or tryptophan is present at the end of the CDR3, so a read error is the likely explanation. No DNA is shown, since the ends of the CDR3 on it are uncertain; the CDR3 is the one TCRdb lists. This chain uses TRBV12-3 or TRBV12-4 with TRBJ1-1. The CDR3 adds up to 10 amino acids, both ends counted. The CDR3 spells CASSFKLLVV.

A single count supports this clone. This chain links TRBV6-2 or TRBV6-3 with TRBJ2-7; maybe TRBD1 (6 bases). V lost 0 bases to trimming and J lost 1 base, with 16 bases between them. The CDR3 runs 17 residues. Per germline, CDR1 MNHEY and CDR2 SVGEGT. The CDR3 DNA follows: TGTGCCAGCAGTTACTCTGGGCAGGGGTTGTATTCCTACGAGCAGTACTTC. Amino acid sequence: CASSYSGQGLYSYEQYF.

The J gene is TRBJ1-2, the V gene TRBV19; TRBD1 is a possible D gene (5 bases). V lost 1 base and J lost 3, with 9 bases in between. This CDR3 contains 14 residues. Germline loops: CDR1 LNHDA, CDR2 SQIVND (reference sequence). CDR3 region: CASSIVREDYGYTF. The CDR3 DNA reads as TGTGCCAGTAGTATAGTCAGGGAGGACTATGGCTACACCTTC.

The chain combines TRBV6-5 with TRBJ2-7; no firm D call. Trimming stripped 5 bases from V and 5 bases from J, with 16 bases between. CDR1 is MNHEY and CDR2 is SVGAGI in the germline V gene. CDR3 length equals 14 residues. This CDR3 is CASSLGAFLDEQYF. CDR3 sequence (DNA): TGTGCCAGCAGTCTCGGTGCCTTTTTAGACGAGCAGTACTTC.

The V and J genes are TRBV30 and TRBJ1-2, with 7 nucleotides matching TRBD1. Per germline, CDR1 GTSNPN and CDR2 SVGIG (reference sequence). The CDR3 is 14 residues long. J was trimmed by 8 bases and V by 0 bases; bases with no gene match: 9. The CDR3 DNA reads TGTGCCTGGAGTGTCCTGCAGGGGGTGGGGGGCTACACCTTC. It specifies CAWSVLQGVGGYTF.

The sample holds a few counts of this clone. V gene TRBV28 combines with J gene TRBJ1-5, with 9 bases aligning to TRBD1. V gave up 7 bases and J gave up 2 bases; unmatched junction bases: 3. The length of the CDR3 is 14 residues. Germline assignment: CDR1 MDHEN and CDR2 SYDVKM. The CDR3 DNA is TGTGCCAGCACCCGGACAGGGGGCAATCAGCCCCAGCATTTT. Translated, it gives CASTRTGGNQPQHF.

This clone came up once. The chain joins TRBV5-1 to TRBJ2-1, with TRBD2 as a possible D gene (6 bases). V was shortened by 5 bases and J by 5 bases, with 20 bases between the two germline ends. Germline CDR1 and CDR2: SGHRS and YFSETQ. The CDR3 consists of 16 residues. The CDR3 DNA reads TGCGCCAGCAGACTCGGACGGGAGCCGGATAACAATGAGCAGTTCTTC. As protein: CASRLGREPDNNEQFF.

The chain links TRBV6-4 to TRBJ1-5; tentative D call: TRBD1 (5 bases). Germline V gene lookup returns CDR1 MRHNA and CDR2 SNTAGT. This CDR3 has 13 amino acids. V was cut by 4 bases and J by 4 bases, with 8 bases left in between. The CDR3 spells CASSAGLNQPQHF. CDR3 DNA: TGTGCCAGCAGTGCAGGGTTAAATCAGCCCCAGCATTTT.

Only a few counts were recorded for this clone. Written as DNA, the CDR3 is TGTGCCAGCAGCTACCAGGGGGGAGGCGAAGCTTTCTTT. Translation gives CASSYQGGGEAFF. The chain carries TRBV7-3 and TRBJ1-1; 7 bases are shared with TRBD1. This CDR3 comprises 13 residues. Trimming at V came to 4 bases and at J to 8 bases, leaving 7 bases not matched to a gene. The V gene's germline CDR1 is SGHTA and CDR2 FQGTGA.

V and J are TRBV27 and TRBJ2-3; tentative D call: TRBD1 (7 bases). The V and J ends lost 5 bases and 4 bases respectively, with 13 bases between them. Germline V CDR1 and CDR2: MNHEY, SMNVEV (reference sequence). CDR3 length: 14 residues. DNA for the CDR3: TGTGCCAGCAGTAACAGGGGAGGCCCAGATACGCAGTATTTT. Its translation: CASSNRGGPDTQYF.

This chain connects TRBV20-1 to TRBJ2-7, with D tentatively TRBD2 (5 bases). CDR3 length equals 11 residues. V was clipped by 5 bases and J by 3 bases, with 8 bases between them. Per the germline V gene, CDR1 is DFQATT and CDR2 is SNEGSKA (reference sequence). The DNA of the CDR3 is TGCAGTGCTGACGGGGACTACGAGCAGTACTTC. Protein: CSADGDYEQYF.

The chain combines TRBV7-3 with TRBJ2-1, with 10 bases identical to TRBD2. The junction had 8 bases not matched to a gene; V was cut back by 6 bases and J by 3 bases. The CDR3 covers 16 residues. Looked up from germline, CDR1 is SGHTA and CDR2 is FQGTGA. CDR3 sequence: CASRPTGTSDYNEQFF. The CDR3, as DNA: TGTGCCAGCAGACCTACCGGGACTAGCGACTACAATGAGCAGTTCTTC.

This chain links TRBV9 with TRBJ2-1; 9 positions match TRBD2. Unmatched junction bases numbered 7, after V lost 3 bases and J lost 0 bases. Germline V gene sequence: CDR1 SGDLS, CDR2 YYNGEE. The CDR3 length is 17 residues. The CDR3 DNA reads as TGTGCCAGCAGCGCGCGACTAGCGGTACTCTCCTACAATGAGCAGTTCTTC. Its protein is CASSARLAVLSYNEQFF.

V gene TRBV6-5 combines with J gene TRBJ2-3, with 8 bases aligning to TRBD2. Germline CDR1 MNHEY, CDR2 SVGAGI. The trim removed 2 bases at V and 5 bases at J, leaving 6 bases unmatched. The CDR3 has 15 residues. CDR3 nucleotides: TGTGCCAGCAGTTACGGGGGCGGGAGGATAGATACGCAGTATTTT. Translated, it gives CASSYGGGRIDTQYF.

CDR3 loop: CASSFGLAGEDSYEQYF. The DNA of the CDR3 is TGTGCCAGCAGCTTCGGACTAGCGGGAGAGGACTCCTACGAGCAGTACTTC. The chain links TRBV7-9 to TRBJ2-7, with 13 bases aligning to TRBD2. This CDR3 has 17 residues. Germline V gene data show CDR1 as SEHNR and CDR2 as FQNEAQ (reference sequence). Losses at the gene ends were 3 bases for V and 0 bases for J; bases not matched to a gene: 5.